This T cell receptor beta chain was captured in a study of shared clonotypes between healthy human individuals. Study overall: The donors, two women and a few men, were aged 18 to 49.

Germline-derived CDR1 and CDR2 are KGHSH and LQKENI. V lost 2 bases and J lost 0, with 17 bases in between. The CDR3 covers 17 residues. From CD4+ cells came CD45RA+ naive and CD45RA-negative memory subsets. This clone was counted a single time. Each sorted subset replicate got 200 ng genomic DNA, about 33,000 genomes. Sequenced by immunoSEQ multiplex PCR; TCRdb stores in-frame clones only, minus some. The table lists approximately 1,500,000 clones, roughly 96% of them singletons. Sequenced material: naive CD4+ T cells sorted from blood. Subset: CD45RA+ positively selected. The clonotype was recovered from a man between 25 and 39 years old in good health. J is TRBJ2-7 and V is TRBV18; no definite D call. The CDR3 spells CASSPSTRNASSYEQYF. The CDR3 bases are TGTGCCAGCTCACCATCCACCAGGAACGCAAGCTCCTACGAGCAGTACTTC.